These 30 T cell receptor beta chains came from one sample sequenced in a study of T cell responses to AZD1222 COVID-19 vaccine. Repertoires were generated with immunoSEQ multiplex PCR, while TCRdb's copy carries only in-frame clones and drops some. The sample includes about 100,000 clones, 85% to 90% of them seen just once. Sequencing used peripheral blood, obtained on day 0 of AZD1222 vaccination. Receptor source: an adult in good health.

The J gene is TRBJ1-2, the V gene TRBV19; a possible D gene is TRBD1 (5 bases). The CDR3 runs 14 residues. V shed 5 bases and J shed 5 bases, with 15 bases lying between them. CDR1 is LNHDA, CDR2 SQIVND, per germline (reference sequence). Written as DNA, the CDR3 is TGTGCCAGTAGTGCCCGGGACGGGAGGTATGGCTACACCTTC. It codes for CASSARDGRYGYTF. Full variable domain (remainder filled in from reference TRBV19 and TRBJ1-2): DGGITQSPKYLFRKEGQNVTLSCEQNLNHDAMYWYRQDPGQGLRLIYYSQIVNDFQKGDIAEGYSVSREKKESFPLTVTSAQKNPTAFYLCASSARDGRYGYTFGSGTRLTVV.

This sequence joins TRBV5-5 and TRBJ2-3; TRBD1 aligns across 9 bases. Per germline, CDR1 SGHKS and CDR2 YYEKEE (reference sequence). CDR3 length equals 16 residues. V lost 2 bases, J lost 3 bases, and 7 bases stayed unmatched. The CDR3 nucleotides are TGTGCCAGCAGCTTTGAGGCGGGACAGGGAACAGATACGCAGTATTTT. Residues: CASSFEAGQGTDTQYF.

This clone was picked up one time. The chain combines TRBV6-1 with TRBJ2-7; D unclear. The V end was cut by 0 bases, the J end by 2 bases, with 11 bases between. Germline V gene lookup returns CDR1 MNHNS and CDR2 SASEGT. There are 15 residues in the CDR3. Here the CDR3 DNA reads TGTGCCAGCAGTGAAGCGCAAGGGTCTCCCTACGAGCAGTACTTC. This encodes CASSEAQGSPYEQYF.

V is TRBV11-3 and J is TRBJ2-3; TRBD2 matches at 8 bases. Germline assignment: CDR1 SGHNT and CDR2 YENEEA. There are 17 residues in the CDR3. The J segment lost 2 bases and the V segment lost 2 bases, leaving 9 bases of the junction unmatched. CDR3 nucleotides: TGTGCCAGCAGCTTAAGGTCCAGCGGGAGACCCACAGATACGCAGTATTTT. Translation: CASSLRSSGRPTDTQYF.

The genes are TRBV6-2 or TRBV6-3 and TRBJ2-1; 9 bases map to TRBD1. The CDR3 sequence is 15 residues long. V shed 0 bases, J shed 8 bases, and the junction held 5 bases outside the gene matches. The germline gives CDR1 MNHEY, CDR2 SVGEGT. CDR3 sequence: CASSYSGQGWHEQFF. The CDR3 nucleotides read TGTGCCAGCAGTTACTCGGGACAGGGTTGGCATGAGCAGTTCTTC.

This clone was recorded only once. V usage is TRBV7-9 and J usage is TRBJ2-2; D gene uncertain. The germline V gene encodes CDR1 SEHNR and CDR2 FQNEAQ (reference sequence). This CDR3 region has 14 residues. V was cut by 6 bases and J by 0 bases, with 8 bases left in between. In DNA form, the CDR3 reads TGTGCCAGCAGGTTCCGGGCGAACACCGGGGAGCTGTTTTTT. Its protein product is CASRFRANTGELFF.

CDR3 sequence: CASSLSQPQHF. CDR3 DNA sequence: TGTGCCAGCAGTTTAAGTCAGCCCCAGCATTTT. V gene TRBV12-3 or TRBV12-4 combines with J gene TRBJ1-5; D remains ambiguous. CDR3 length: 11 residues. Between the trimmed V and J ends, which lost 2 bases and 6 bases, there was a span of 2 bases.

The chain has TRBV12-3 or TRBV12-4 and TRBJ1-1, with TRBD1 as a possible D gene (5 bases). The germline V and J ends were trimmed by 6 bases and 3 bases, with 11 bases remaining between them. The CDR3 has 13 residues. The CDR3: CASRLRVDTEAFF. The CDR3 bases are TGTGCCAGCAGGCTCAGGGTTGACACTGAAGCTTTCTTT.

The chain links TRBV3-1 (or the pseudogene TRBV3-2) to TRBJ2-7; D may be TRBD2 (7 bases). V shed 4 bases and J shed 6 bases, with 19 bases lying between them. This CDR3 spans 15 amino acids. The germline CDR1 and CDR2 sequences are LGHDT and YNNKEL (reference sequence). The CDR3 DNA follows: TGTGCCAGCAGCCTCCACGGGGAGGGGGAGGGCGAGCAGTACTTC. Amino acid sequence: CASSLHGEGEGEQYF.

V and J are TRBV28 and TRBJ1-2; D gene uncertain. This CDR3 is built from 15 residues. Germline loops: CDR1 MDHEN, CDR2 SYDVKM. The V end lost 5 bases, the J end lost 6 bases, and 19 bases lay between the germline ends. The CDR3 spells CASSDRGGRTDGYTF. The CDR3 DNA sequence: TGTGCCAGCAGTGACCGGGGAGGACGTACGGATGGCTACACCTTC.

The chain employs TRBV10-3 and TRBJ2-1; D may be TRBD1 or TRBD2 (5 bases each). CDR1 is ENHRY and CDR2 is SYGVKD in the germline V gene. This CDR3 has 13 amino acids. Trimming removed 11 bases at V and 0 bases at J, with 11 bases between. The CDR3 nucleotides read TGTGCCGCCCGGGACGGCTCCTACAATGAGCAGTTCTTC. It specifies CAARDGSYNEQFF.

The chain recombines TRBV12-3 or TRBV12-4 with TRBJ1-2, with D possibly TRBD1 on 6 matching bases. Trimming took 4 bases from V and 2 from J, leaving 8 bases between them. CDR3 length: 13 residues. DNA of the CDR3: TGTGCCAGCAGTTCAGGGGCCAACTATGGCTACACCTTC. Protein sequence: CASSSGANYGYTF.

The CDR3 loop is CASSLTVQGHYNEQFF. CDR3 nucleotide sequence: TGTGCCAGCAGTTTAACGGTACAGGGTCACTACAATGAGCAGTTCTTC. This sequence joins TRBV27 and TRBJ2-1, with D perhaps matching TRBD1 (6 bases). V was clipped by 2 bases and J by 3 bases, with 14 bases between them. This CDR3 region has 16 residues. Germline CDR1 reads MNHEY; CDR2 reads SMNVEV (reference sequence).

The CDR3 DNA is TGTGCCAGCAGCCAAGATCCCGCCCGAGGAAACACCATATATTTT. Protein: CASSQDPARGNTIYF. The chain employs TRBV3-1 (or the pseudogene TRBV3-2) and TRBJ1-3; unclear D gene. The V end lost 0 bases, the J end lost 4 bases, and 10 bases lay between the germline ends. The CDR3 is 15 amino acids. Germline CDR1 and CDR2: LGHDT and YNNKEL (reference sequence).

This sequence joins TRBV5-1 and TRBJ2-7, with TRBD1 matching over 9 bases. Per germline, CDR1 SGHRS and CDR2 YFSETQ. Trimming at V came to 2 bases and at J to 4 bases, leaving 7 bases not matched to a gene. The CDR3 is 15 amino acids. In DNA, the CDR3 is TGCGCCAGCAGCTTAACAGGGGGCGACCAGTACGAGCAGTACTTC. This codes for CASSLTGGDQYEQYF.

CDR3 DNA: TGTGCCAGCAGCCAAACCGGGACAGGGAACTATGGCTACACCTTC. It codes for CASSQTGTGNYGYTF. The chain has TRBV3-1 (or the pseudogene TRBV3-2) and TRBJ1-2; 9 positions match TRBD1. After removal of 2 bases from V and 2 bases from J, the junction contained 3 bases not matched to a gene. The CDR3 covers 15 residues. The germline CDR1 and CDR2 sequences are LGHDT and YNNKEL (reference sequence).

This clone was detected only a few times. The chain combines TRBV12-3 or TRBV12-4 with TRBJ2-2; D is tentatively TRBD1 or TRBD2 (7 bases each). V dropped 6 bases and J dropped 7 bases, with 12 bases sitting between them. This CDR3 has 13 amino acids. The CDR3 DNA reads TGTGCCAGCAGCCCAGGGGGGGACGGGGAGCTGTTTTTT. Its protein is CASSPGGDGELFF.

This clone has a single count. V usage is TRBV18 and J usage is TRBJ2-5; possible D gene TRBD2, 5 bases. The CDR3 is 14 residues long. V gave up 3 bases and J gave up 2 bases, with 10 bases separating them. Germline CDR1 and CDR2: KGHSH and LQKENI. The DNA of the CDR3 is TGTGCCAGCTCACCTGGGAGTTTACAAGAGACCCAGTACTTC. Residues: CASSPGSLQETQYF.

The chain recombines TRBV6-5 with TRBJ2-5, with 7 bases that match TRBD1. With 6 bases clipped from V and 12 bases from J, the junction kept 16 bases outside the gene matches. Per germline, CDR1 MNHEY and CDR2 SVGAGI. The CDR3 covers 14 residues. CDR3 region: CASSGQVRTRHEYF. Here the CDR3 DNA reads TGTGCCAGCAGCGGACAGGTCCGAACCCGCCACGAGTACTTC.

The CDR3 bases are TGTGCCAGCAGTCCTAATCTGCCGATCGGGACGATCTACGAGCAGTACTTC. Its translation is CASSPNLPIGTIYEQYF. This sequence joins TRBV3-1 (or the pseudogene TRBV3-2) and TRBJ2-7; tentatively, D is TRBD1 or TRBD2 (5 bases each). Looked up from germline, CDR1 is LGHDT and CDR2 is YNNKEL (reference sequence). Trimming left V 6 bases short and J 3 bases short, with 24 bases between. CDR3 length: 17 amino acids.

This clone was recorded only once. The V call is TRBV18, the J call TRBJ1-1, with D unclear. CDR1 is KGHSH and CDR2 is LQKENI in the germline V gene. The CDR3 sequence is 14 residues long. V lost 2 bases and J 1 base, leaving 8 bases between the germline ends. CDR3 nucleotide sequence: TGTGCCAGCTCACCAGACACTCGGAACACTGAAGCTTTCTTT. Translation gives CASSPDTRNTEAFF.

This rearrangement joins TRBV27 to TRBJ2-7; D not resolved. Germline V lookup: CDR1 MNHEY, CDR2 SMNVEV (reference sequence). Trimming left V 4 bases short and J 1 base short, with 5 bases between. The CDR3 totals 12 residues. CDR3 bases: TGTGCCAGCAGTTCCCTTTCCTACGAGCAGTACTTC. Protein: CASSSLSYEQYF.

CDR3 residues: CASSLGTTQTQFF. DNA of the CDR3: TGTGCCAGCAGCTTAGGGACAACCCAAACGCAGTTCTTC. This sequence joins TRBV5-8 and TRBJ2-1; a possible D gene is TRBD1 (6 bases). Per the germline V gene, CDR1 is SGHTS and CDR2 is YDEGEE. This CDR3 spans 13 amino acids. Deletions cut 2 bases from V and 12 bases from J, with 15 bases between.

The gene calls are TRBV7-9 and TRBJ1-6; D possibly corresponds to TRBD1 (6 bases). Germline V lookup: CDR1 SEHNR, CDR2 FQNEAQ (reference sequence). There are 17 residues in the CDR3. The ends were cut back, 3 bases at V and 5 bases at J, with 17 bases in the middle. This CDR3 reads CASSLGVGGGDNSPLHF. CDR3 bases: TGTGCCAGCAGCTTGGGGGTTGGAGGGGGTGATAATTCACCCCTCCACTTT.

The chain couples TRBV11-3 to TRBJ2-1; TRBD2 agrees at 14 bases. Losses at the gene ends were 2 bases for V and 6 bases for J; bases not matched to a gene: 9. The CDR3 contains 18 residues. CDR1 is SGHNT, CDR2 YENEEA, per germline. The CDR3 sequence is CASSLRGTGTSGSNEQFF. The CDR3 DNA is TGTGCCAGCAGCTTAAGGGGGACAGGGACTAGCGGGAGCAATGAGCAGTTCTTC.

This chain uses TRBV7-9 with TRBJ1-4; perhaps TRBD1 as D (6 bases). Germline V gene lookup returns CDR1 SEHNR and CDR2 FQNEAQ (reference sequence). The CDR3 runs to 14 residues. Trimming shortened V by 5 bases and J by 5 bases, and 12 bases separated the two germline ends. DNA of the CDR3: TGTGCCAGCAGCCCAGGGGTAGGGAATGAAAAACTGTTTTTT. Its protein product is CASSPGVGNEKLFF.

J is TRBJ1-2 and V is TRBV2; maybe TRBD1 (5 bases). V gave up 2 bases and J gave up 6 bases, with 10 bases separating them. This CDR3 contains 13 residues. The germline CDR1 and CDR2 sequences are SNHLY and FYNNEI. CDR3 nucleotide sequence: TGTGCCAGCAGTGAATGGACGGGGGATGGCTACACCTTC. Translated, it gives CASSEWTGDGYTF.

The genes are TRBV27 and TRBJ1-1; D possibly corresponds to TRBD1 (5 bases). Looked up from germline, CDR1 is MNHEY and CDR2 is SMNVEV (reference sequence). The length of the CDR3 is 15 residues. Trimming shortened V by 5 bases and J by 0 bases, and 13 bases separated the two germline ends. CDR3 residues: CASSRDRNMNTEAFF. CDR3 in DNA: TGTGCCAGCAGTAGGGACCGAAACATGAACACTGAAGCTTTCTTT.

The chain joins TRBV6-4 to TRBJ1-5; no firm D call. From germline, CDR1 is MRHNA and CDR2 SNTAGT. V was trimmed by 8 bases and J by 0 bases, leaving 17 bases between them. CDR3 length: 16 amino acids. The CDR3 protein is CASGERLGYSNQPQHF. The CDR3, as DNA: TGTGCCAGCGGAGAGCGACTGGGGTATAGCAATCAGCCCCAGCATTTT.

The chain uses TRBV6-5 and TRBJ1-3; tentative D call: TRBD1 (5 bases). Germline V gives CDR1 MNHEY, CDR2 SVGAGI. CDR3 size: 15 residues. Trimming cost V 5 bases and J 0 bases, with 11 bases left between them. CDR3 region: CASSLGQNSGNTIYF. CDR3 coding DNA: TGTGCCAGCAGTCTCGGACAAAACTCTGGAAACACCATATATTTT.